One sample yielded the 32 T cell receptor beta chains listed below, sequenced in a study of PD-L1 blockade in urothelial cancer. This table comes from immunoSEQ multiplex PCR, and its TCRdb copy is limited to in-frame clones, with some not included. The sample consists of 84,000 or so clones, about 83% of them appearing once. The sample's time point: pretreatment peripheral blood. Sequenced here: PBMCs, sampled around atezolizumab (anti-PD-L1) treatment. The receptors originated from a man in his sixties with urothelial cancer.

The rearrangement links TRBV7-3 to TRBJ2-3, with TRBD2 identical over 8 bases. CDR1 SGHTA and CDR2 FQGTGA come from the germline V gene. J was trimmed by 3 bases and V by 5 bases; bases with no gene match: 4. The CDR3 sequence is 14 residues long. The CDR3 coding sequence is TGTGCCAGCAGCCCAAGCGGGGGAACAGATACGCAGTATTTT. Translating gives CASSPSGGTDTQYF.

The CDR3 sequence: CACDLGGTEAFF. The CDR3, as DNA: TGTGCCTGTGATCTGGGGGGCACTGAAGCTTTCTTT. The chain has TRBV30 and TRBJ1-1; possibly TRBD1 for D (5 bases). Germline-derived CDR1 and CDR2 are GTSNPN and SVGIG (reference sequence). The V and J ends lost 6 bases and 4 bases respectively, with 12 bases between them. The CDR3 has 12 residues.

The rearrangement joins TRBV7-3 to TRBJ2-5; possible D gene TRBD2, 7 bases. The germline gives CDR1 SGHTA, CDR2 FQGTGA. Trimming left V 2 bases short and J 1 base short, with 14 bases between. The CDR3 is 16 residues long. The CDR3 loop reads CASSLVGGAPQETQYF. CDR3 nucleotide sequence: TGTGCCAGCAGCTTAGTTGGGGGGGCCCCCCAAGAGACCCAGTACTTC.

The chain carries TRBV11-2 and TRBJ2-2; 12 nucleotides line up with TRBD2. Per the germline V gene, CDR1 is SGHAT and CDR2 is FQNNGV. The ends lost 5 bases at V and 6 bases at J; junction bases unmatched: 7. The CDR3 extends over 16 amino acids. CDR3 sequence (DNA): TGTGCCAGCAGCCAGCTAGCGGGGGGGACCCCCGGGGAGCTGTTTTTT. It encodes CASSQLAGGTPGELFF.

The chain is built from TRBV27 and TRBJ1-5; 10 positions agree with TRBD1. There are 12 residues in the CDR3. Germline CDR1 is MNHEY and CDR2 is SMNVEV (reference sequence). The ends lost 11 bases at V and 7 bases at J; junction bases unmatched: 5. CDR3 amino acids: CASGTGVQPQHF. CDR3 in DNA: TGTGCCTCCGGGACAGGGGTACAGCCCCAGCATTTT.

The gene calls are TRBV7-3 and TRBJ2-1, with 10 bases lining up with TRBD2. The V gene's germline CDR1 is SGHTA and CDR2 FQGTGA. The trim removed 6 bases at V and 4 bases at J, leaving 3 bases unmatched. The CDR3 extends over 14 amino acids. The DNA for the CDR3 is TGTGCCAGCAGTCTAGCGGGAGTATACAATGAGCAGTTCTTC. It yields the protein CASSLAGVYNEQFF.

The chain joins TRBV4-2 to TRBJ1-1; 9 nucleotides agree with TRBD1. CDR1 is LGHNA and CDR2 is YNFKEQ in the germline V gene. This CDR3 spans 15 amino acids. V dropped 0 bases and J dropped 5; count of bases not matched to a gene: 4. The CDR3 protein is CASSQEGTGRTEAFF. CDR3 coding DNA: TGTGCCAGCAGCCAAGAAGGGACAGGGAGGACTGAAGCTTTCTTT.

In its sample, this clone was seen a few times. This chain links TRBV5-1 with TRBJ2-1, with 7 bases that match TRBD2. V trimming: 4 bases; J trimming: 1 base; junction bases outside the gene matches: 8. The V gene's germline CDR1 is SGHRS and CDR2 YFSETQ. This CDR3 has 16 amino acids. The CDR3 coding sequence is TGCGCCAGCAGCCTACTAGCGCAAGAGTCCTACAATGAGCAGTTCTTC. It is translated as CASSLLAQESYNEQFF.

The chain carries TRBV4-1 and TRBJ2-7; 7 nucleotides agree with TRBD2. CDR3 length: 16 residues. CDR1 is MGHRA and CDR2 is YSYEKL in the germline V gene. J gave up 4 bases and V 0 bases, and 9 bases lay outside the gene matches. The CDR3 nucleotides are TGCGCCAGCAGCCAAGAGGGGACTATCGCCCTTTACGAGCAGTACTTC. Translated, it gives CASSQEGTIALYEQYF.

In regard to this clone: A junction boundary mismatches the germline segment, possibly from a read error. The DNA of the CDR3 is TGTGCCAGCAGCCAGGGACTAGCGGGGCTCTACAGTGAGCAGTTCTTC. This translates into CASSQGLAGLYSEQFF. V usage is TRBV7-3 and J usage is TRBJ2-1; 13 bases are a match to TRBD2. The CDR3 is made up of 16 amino acids. The germline V gene encodes CDR1 SGHTA and CDR2 FQGTGA.

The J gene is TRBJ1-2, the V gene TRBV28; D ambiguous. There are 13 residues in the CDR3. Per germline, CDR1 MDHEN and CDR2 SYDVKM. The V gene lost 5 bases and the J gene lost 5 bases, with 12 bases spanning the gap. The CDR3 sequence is CASSLGARYGYTF. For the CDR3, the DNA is TGTGCCAGCAGTCTCGGCGCGCGGTATGGCTACACCTTC.

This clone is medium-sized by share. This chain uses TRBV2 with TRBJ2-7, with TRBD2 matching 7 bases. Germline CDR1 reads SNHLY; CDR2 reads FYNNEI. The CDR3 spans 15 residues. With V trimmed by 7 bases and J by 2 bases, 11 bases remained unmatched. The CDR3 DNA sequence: TGTGCCAGCATCGAAGGGGAGGGGTATACCTACGAGCAGTACTTC. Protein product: CASIEGEGYTYEQYF.

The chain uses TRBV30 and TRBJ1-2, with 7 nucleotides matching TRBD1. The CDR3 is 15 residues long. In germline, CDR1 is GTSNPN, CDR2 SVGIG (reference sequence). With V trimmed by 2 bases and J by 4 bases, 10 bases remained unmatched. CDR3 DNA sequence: TGTGCCTGGAGTAAAAACAGGGGTCCGACCTATGGCTACACCTTC. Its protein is CAWSKNRGPTYGYTF.

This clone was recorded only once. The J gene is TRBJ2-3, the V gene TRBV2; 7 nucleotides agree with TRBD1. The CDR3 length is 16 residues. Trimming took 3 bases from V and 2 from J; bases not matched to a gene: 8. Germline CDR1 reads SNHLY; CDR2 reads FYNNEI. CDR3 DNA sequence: TGTGCCAGCAGTGAGAGGGGACAGCAAAACACAGATACGCAGTATTTT. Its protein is CASSERGQQNTDTQYF.

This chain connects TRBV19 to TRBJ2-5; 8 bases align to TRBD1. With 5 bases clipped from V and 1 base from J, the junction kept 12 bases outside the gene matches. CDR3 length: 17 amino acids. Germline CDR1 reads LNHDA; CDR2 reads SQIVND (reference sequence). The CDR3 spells CASSSPAAGGRQETQYF. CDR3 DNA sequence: TGTGCCAGTAGTTCCCCGGCGGCAGGGGGCCGCCAAGAGACCCAGTACTTC.

The CDR3 DNA reads TGTGCCAGCAGTTACCCTTTGACAGGGGTGGTGTACTTC. As protein: CASSYPLTGVVYF. The gene calls are TRBV6-6 and TRBJ2-4; 8 bases fit TRBD1. Per germline, CDR1 MNHNY and CDR2 SVGAGI (reference sequence). V shed 2 bases, J shed 15 bases, and the junction held 9 bases outside the gene matches. The CDR3 length is 13 residues.

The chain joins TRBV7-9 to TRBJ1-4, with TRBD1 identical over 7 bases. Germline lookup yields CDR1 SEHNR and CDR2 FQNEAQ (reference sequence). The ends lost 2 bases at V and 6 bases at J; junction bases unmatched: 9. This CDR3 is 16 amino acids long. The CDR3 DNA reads TGTGCCAGCAGCTTAAGTCCCAGGGGGTGGTATGAAAAACTGTTTTTT. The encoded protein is CASSLSPRGWYEKLFF.

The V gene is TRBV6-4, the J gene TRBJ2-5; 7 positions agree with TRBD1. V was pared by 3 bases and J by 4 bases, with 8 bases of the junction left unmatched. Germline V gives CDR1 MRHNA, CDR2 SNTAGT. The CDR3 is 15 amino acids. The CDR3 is CASSESGTEGETQYF. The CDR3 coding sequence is TGTGCCAGCAGTGAGTCCGGGACAGAAGGAGAGACCCAGTACTTC.

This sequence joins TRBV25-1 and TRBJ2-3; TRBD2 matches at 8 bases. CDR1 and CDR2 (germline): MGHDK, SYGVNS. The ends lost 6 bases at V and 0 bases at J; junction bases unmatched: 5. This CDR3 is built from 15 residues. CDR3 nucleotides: TGTGCCAGCAGCGGGGGGGGGACTAGCACAGATACGCAGTATTTT. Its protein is CASSGGGTSTDTQYF.

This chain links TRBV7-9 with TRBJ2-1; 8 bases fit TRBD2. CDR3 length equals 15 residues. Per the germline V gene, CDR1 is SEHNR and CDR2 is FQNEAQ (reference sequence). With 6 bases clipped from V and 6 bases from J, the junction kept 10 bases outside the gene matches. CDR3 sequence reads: CASREREAGGNEQFF. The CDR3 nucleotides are TGTGCCAGCAGGGAGAGGGAGGCGGGAGGCAATGAGCAGTTCTTC.

The CDR3: CATSRDISGANVLTF. The CDR3 DNA is TGTGCCACCAGCAGAGATATCTCTGGGGCCAACGTCCTGACTTTC. J is TRBJ2-6 and V is TRBV15; D not certain. Germline CDR1 is LNHNV and CDR2 is YYDKDF (reference sequence). The V end lost 0 bases, the J end lost 0 bases, and 3 bases lay between the germline ends. This CDR3 is 15 amino acids long.

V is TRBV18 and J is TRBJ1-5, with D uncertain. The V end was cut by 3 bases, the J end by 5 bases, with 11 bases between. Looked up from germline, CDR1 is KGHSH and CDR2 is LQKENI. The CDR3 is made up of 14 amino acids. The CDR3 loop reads CASSPKREDQPQHF. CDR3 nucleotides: TGTGCCAGCTCACCCAAAAGAGAGGATCAGCCCCAGCATTTT.

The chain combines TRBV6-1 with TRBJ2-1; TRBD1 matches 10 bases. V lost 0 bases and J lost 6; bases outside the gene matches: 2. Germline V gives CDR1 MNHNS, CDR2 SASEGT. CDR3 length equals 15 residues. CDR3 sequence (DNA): TGTGCCAGCAGTGAAGCAAGGACAGGGGGCAATGAGCAGTTCTTC. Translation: CASSEARTGGNEQFF.

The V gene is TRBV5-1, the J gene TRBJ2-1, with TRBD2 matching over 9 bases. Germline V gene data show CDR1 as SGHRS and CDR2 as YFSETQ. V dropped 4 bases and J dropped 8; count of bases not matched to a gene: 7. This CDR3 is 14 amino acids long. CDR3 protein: CASSTGGGGHEQFF. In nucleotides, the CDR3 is TGCGCCAGCAGCACTGGCGGGGGGGGCCATGAGCAGTTCTTC. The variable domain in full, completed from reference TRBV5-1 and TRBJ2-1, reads KAGVTQTPRYLIKTRGQQVTLSCSPISGHRSVSWYQQTPGQGLQFLFEYFSETQRNKGNFPGRFSGRQFSNSRSEMNVSTLELGDSALYLCASSTGGGGHEQFFGPGTRLTVL.

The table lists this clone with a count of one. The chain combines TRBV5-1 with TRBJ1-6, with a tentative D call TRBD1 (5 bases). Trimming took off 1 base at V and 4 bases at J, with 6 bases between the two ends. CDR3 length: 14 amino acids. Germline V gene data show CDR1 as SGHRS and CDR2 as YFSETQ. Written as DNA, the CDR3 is TGCGCCAGCAGCTTGAGACAGTATAATTCACCCCTCCACTTT. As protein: CASSLRQYNSPLHF.

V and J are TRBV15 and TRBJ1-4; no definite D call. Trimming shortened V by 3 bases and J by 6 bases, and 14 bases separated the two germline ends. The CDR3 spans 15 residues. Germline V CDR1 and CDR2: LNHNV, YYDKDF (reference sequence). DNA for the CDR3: TGTGCCACCAGCAGCGATCGACACCCCGATGAAAAACTGTTTTTT. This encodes CATSSDRHPDEKLFF.

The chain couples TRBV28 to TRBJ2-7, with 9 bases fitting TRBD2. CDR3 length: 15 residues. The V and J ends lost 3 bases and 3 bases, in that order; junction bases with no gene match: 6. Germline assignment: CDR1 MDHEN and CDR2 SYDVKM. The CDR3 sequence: CASSFGASGNYEQYF. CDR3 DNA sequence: TGTGCCAGCAGTTTCGGGGCTAGCGGGAACTACGAGCAGTACTTC.

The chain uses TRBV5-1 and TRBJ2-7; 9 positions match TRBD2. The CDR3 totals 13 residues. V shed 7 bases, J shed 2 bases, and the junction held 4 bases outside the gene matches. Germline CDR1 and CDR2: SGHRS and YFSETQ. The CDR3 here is CASRAGGTYEQYF. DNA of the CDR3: TGCGCCAGCCGAGCGGGAGGAACCTACGAGCAGTACTTC.

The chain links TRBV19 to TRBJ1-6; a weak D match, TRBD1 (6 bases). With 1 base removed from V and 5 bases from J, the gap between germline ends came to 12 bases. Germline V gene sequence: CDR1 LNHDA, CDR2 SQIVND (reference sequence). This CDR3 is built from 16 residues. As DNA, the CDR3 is TGTGCCAGTAGTATAGTGGGGGCCCATAATAATTCACCCCTCCACTTT. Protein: CASSIVGAHNNSPLHF.

CDR3 in DNA: TGTGCCAGCAGGGTGGGGCGGAATGAGCAGTTCTTC. It is translated as CASRVGRNEQFF. The chain links TRBV11-2 to TRBJ2-1; TRBD1 is a possible D gene (5 bases). Germline V gene data show CDR1 as SGHAT and CDR2 as FQNNGV. This CDR3 spans 12 amino acids. The V end was cut by 6 bases, the J end by 7 bases, with 10 bases between.

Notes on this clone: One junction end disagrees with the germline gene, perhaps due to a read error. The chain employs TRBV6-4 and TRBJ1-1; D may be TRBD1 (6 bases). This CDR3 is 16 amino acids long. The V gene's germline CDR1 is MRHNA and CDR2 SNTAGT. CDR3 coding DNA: TGTGCCAGCAGTGACGGATGGAAGGGGGGGAACGCTGAAGCTTTCTTT. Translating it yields CASSDGWKGGNAEAFF.

The CDR3 DNA reads as TGTGCCAGCAGCTTAGGTCTGGACAGAGAAGAGACCCAGTACTTC. This codes for CASSLGLDREETQYF. The chain is built from TRBV7-9 and TRBJ2-5; tentative D call: TRBD1 (6 bases). CDR1 is SEHNR, CDR2 FQNEAQ, per germline (reference sequence). V was pared by 1 base and J by 3 bases, with 12 bases between. The CDR3 runs to 15 residues.